Below are 4 T cell receptor beta chains sequenced from a single sample in a study of blood T cell repertoires in COVID-19. Using immunoSEQ multiplex PCR, the repertoire was profiled, and TCRdb retains in-frame clones only, with some absent. The sample lists under 200,000 clones; approximately 90% were seen once. Material: peripheral blood. Receptors originate from a man between 18 and 35 years old with acute or convalescent COVID-19.

This clone was picked up one time. The chain employs TRBV30 and TRBJ2-1, with a weak D call TRBD2 (5 bases). V was cut by 5 bases and J by 3 bases, with 14 bases left in between. The CDR3 is 14 residues long. The germline CDR1 and CDR2 sequences are GTSNPN and SVGIG (reference sequence). The CDR3 region is CAWGSRDSYNEQFF. In DNA form, the CDR3 reads TGTGCCTGGGGATCTCGGGATAGCTACAATGAGCAGTTCTTC.

V gene TRBV7-9 combines with J gene TRBJ2-3; 12 bases are a match to TRBD2. Per germline, CDR1 SEHNR and CDR2 FQNEAQ (reference sequence). This CDR3 region has 20 residues. V trimming: 5 bases; J trimming: 2 bases; junction bases outside the gene matches: 17. The CDR3 bases are TGTGCCAGCAGCAAAAGACAGGGTTGGGGACTAGCGGGCCACACAGATACGCAGTATTTT. This gives the protein CASSKRQGWGLAGHTDTQYF.

V gene TRBV14 combines with J gene TRBJ1-2; the match to TRBD1 covers 7 bases. The CDR3 sequence is 15 residues long. Germline V gives CDR1 SGHDN, CDR2 FVKESK. With 0 bases clipped from V and 4 bases from J, the junction kept 5 bases outside the gene matches. CDR3 sequence: CASSQEPQGGYGYTF. The CDR3 nucleotides read TGTGCCAGCAGCCAAGAACCCCAGGGGGGCTATGGCTACACCTTC.

This chain uses TRBV4-1 with TRBJ2-4, with TRBD1 matching 10 bases. CDR3 length: 16 amino acids. Germline V lookup: CDR1 MGHRA, CDR2 YSYEKL. V trimming: 0 bases; J trimming: 11 bases; junction bases outside the gene matches: 10. The CDR3 region has the DNA TGCGCCAGCAGCCAAGAGGGACAGGGGACCCGTGGCCTTCAGTACTTC. Translating it yields CASSQEGQGTRGLQYF.